Following are 25 T cell receptor beta chains from one sample sequenced in a study of tumor and adjacent non-tumor tissue in lung cancer. RNA was extracted from bulk tissue without any cell sorting. The library came from three nested PCR rounds adapted from ARM-PCR protocols. TCRdb processed the multiplex PCR reads anew with MiXCR; each CDR3 protein has one entry. The profile shows roughly 140,000 distinct CDR3 sequences, roughly 66% of them singletons. The sample consisted of lung tumor tissue. These receptors were collected from a man aged 55 to 70 with small cell lung cancer.

The chain carries TRBV20-1 and TRBJ1-4, with 12 bases that match TRBD1. With V trimmed by 3 bases and J by 7 bases, 3 bases remained unmatched. The CDR3 loop spans 14 amino acids. Germline V lookup: CDR1 DFQATT, CDR2 SNEGSKA (reference sequence). CDR3 in amino acids: CSARGTGGCEKLFF. The CDR3 region has the DNA TGCAGTGCTAGGGGGACAGGGGGCTGTGAAAAACTGTTTTTT.

This clonotype was found a few times. Since a much larger clone is just one base distant, this may be a read error. The rearrangement uses TRBV10-3 and TRBJ2-3, with D hard to call. The CDR3 extends over 12 amino acids. Germline values: CDR1 ENHRY, CDR2 SYGVKD. The CDR3 nucleotides read TGTACCATCAATGGCGACACAGATACGCAGTATTTT. Translating gives CTINGDTDTQYF.

In regard to this clonotype: With a much larger clone just one base away, this may be a read error. In this CDR3 the conserved last residue, phenylalanine or tryptophan, is missing, so a read error is likely. The rearrangement links TRBV29-1 to TRBJ2-3; D not certain. V was pared by 6 bases and J by 0 bases, with 16 bases between. The CDR3 consists of 15 residues. Germline CDR1 SQVTM, CDR2 ANQGSEA. The CDR3 region has the DNA TGCAGCGTCCTTAAAGACTCCTCTAGCACAGATACGCAGTATCTT. It translates to CSVLKDSSSTDTQYL.

As concerns this clonotype: Sequence at one end of the junction differs from germline and may be a read error. J is TRBJ2-1 and V is TRBV20-1; TRBD2 matches 8 bases. Germline V gene sequence: CDR1 DFQATT, CDR2 SNEGSKA (reference sequence). This CDR3 contains 13 residues. CDR3 bases: TGCAATGCTAGGACCGGCGGGAGGCCTGAGCAGTTCTTC. This encodes CNARTGGRPEQFF.

As for this clonotype: One end of the junction does not line up with germline, which may come from a read error. The CDR3 region is CASSRTGGTNQTQHF. The DNA for the CDR3 is TGCGCCAGCAGCCGGACAGGGGGGACCAATCAGACCCAGCATTTT. The J gene is TRBJ1-5, the V gene TRBV4-1, with TRBD1 matching over 10 bases. The CDR3 totals 15 residues. The germline CDR1 and CDR2 sequences are MGHRA and YSYEKL.

This clonotype was recorded at least ten times. As DNA, the CDR3 is TGCAGTGCTACAGGGCCGGCGGGCTACACCTTC. The encoded protein is CSATGPAGYTF. The J gene is TRBJ1-2, the V gene TRBV20-1; perhaps TRBD1 as D (5 bases). Germline lookup yields CDR1 DFQATT and CDR2 SNEGSKA (reference sequence). The V and J ends lost 4 bases and 8 bases respectively, with 11 bases between them. The CDR3 totals 11 residues.

On this clonotype: The junction departs from the called germline gene at one end, perhaps through a read error. The V call is TRBV11-2, the J call TRBJ1-1, with D unresolved. This CDR3 region has 11 residues. Germline V lookup: CDR1 SGHAT, CDR2 FQNNGV. This CDR3 is CASSLYAEASF. The CDR3 DNA follows: TGTGCCAGCAGCCTTTACGCTGAAGCTTCCTTT. Together with reference TRBV11-2 and TRBJ1-1, the CDR3 gives the full variable domain: EAGVAQSPRYKIIEKRQSVAFWCNPISGHATLYWYQQILGQGPKLLIQFQNNGVVDDSQLPKDRFSAERLKGVDSTLKIQPAKLEDSAVYLCASSLYAEASFGQGTRLTVV.

In its sample, this clonotype was seen once. The CDR3 end shows no conserved phenylalanine or tryptophan, and so a read error is likely. The J gene is TRBJ1-5, the V gene TRBV28, with D unresolved. Per germline, CDR1 MDHEN and CDR2 SYDVKM. The V and J ends lost 0 bases and 2 bases respectively, with 8 bases between them. This CDR3 comprises 15 residues. The CDR3 DNA is TGTGCCAGCAGTTTATGGGGAGAGGGCAATCAGCCCCAGCATTAT. As protein: CASSLWGEGNQPQHY.

Turning to this clonotype: Relative to the germline gene, one junction end is altered; a read error may explain this. V and J are TRBV11-3 and TRBJ2-2; no reliable D call. Germline V gives CDR1 SGHNT, CDR2 YENEEA. The CDR3 spans 15 residues. CDR3 residues: CASRLEPSNTGELFF. DNA of the CDR3: TGTGCCAGCAGGTTGGAACCATCGAATACCGGGGAGCTGTTTTTT. The entire variable domain, with the rest obtained from reference TRBV11-3 and TRBJ2-2, is as follows: EAGVVQSPRYKIIEKKQPVAFWCNPISGHNTLYWYLQNLGQGPELLIRYENEEAVDDSQLPKDRFSAERLKGVDSTLKIQPAELGDSAVYLCASRLEPSNTGELFFGEGSRLTVL.

The V and J genes are TRBV20-1 and TRBJ2-1; 7 bases are a match to TRBD2. V gave up 7 bases and J gave up 5 bases; unmatched junction bases: 5. The CDR3 contains 12 residues. CDR1 DFQATT and CDR2 SNEGSKA come from the germline V gene (reference sequence). DNA of the CDR3: TGCAGTGTAAGGCGGGAGAACAATGAGCAGTTCTTC. Amino acids: CSVRRENNEQFF.

This clonotype was seen only a few times. The chain carries TRBV20-1 and TRBJ2-3; 8 bases match TRBD2. The junction had 5 bases not matched to a gene; V was cut back by 6 bases and J by 0 bases. From germline, CDR1 is DFQATT and CDR2 SNEGSKA (reference sequence). CDR3 size: 14 residues. The CDR3 bases are TGCAGTGCACGTTCTAGCGGGAGCACAGATACGCAGTATTTT. Its translation: CSARSSGSTDTQYF.

Points on this clonotype: The junction and the germline gene differ at one end; a read error may be behind it. The rearrangement uses TRBV6-1 and TRBJ1-1, with 7 bases matching TRBD1. This CDR3 comprises 12 residues. The germline V gene has CDR1 MNHNS and CDR2 SASEGT. In DNA form, the CDR3 reads TGTGCCAGCTGTGAACAGGGGACTGAAGCTTTCTTT. This translates into CASCEQGTEAFF.

About this clonotype: At one end the junction does not follow the germline gene, possibly because of a read error. The chain combines TRBV7-9 with TRBJ1-6, with D unresolved. CDR1 and CDR2 from the germline V gene are SEHNR and FQNEAQ (reference sequence). The CDR3 is 12 amino acids. CDR3 coding DNA: TGTGCTAGCAGATATAAGGACTCACCCCTCCACTTT. This gives the protein CASRYKDSPLHF.

Concerning this clonotype: At one of its ends the junction is not consistent with the germline gene, which may arise from a read error. The chain combines TRBV4-1 with TRBJ2-7, with D unresolved. This CDR3 has 14 residues. Germline V CDR1 and CDR2: MGHRA, YSYEKL. The CDR3 coding sequence is TGCGCCAGCAGCCTGGCGGAGAGCTCCTGCGAGCACTACTTT. As protein: CASSLAESSCEHYF.

Remarks on this clonotype: This clone may be a read error of a much larger clone one base away. The V call is TRBV7-8, the J call TRBJ2-5; D perhaps matches TRBD2 (7 bases). V shed 1 base and J shed 7 bases, with 10 bases lying between them. CDR3 length: 13 residues. Germline V gene lookup returns CDR1 SGHVS and CDR2 FQNEAQ. The chain's CDR3 is CASSLDRGGTQYF. CDR3 nucleotide sequence: TGTGCCAGCAGCTTAGATAGGGGGGGGACCCAGTACTTC.

On this clonotype itself: A junction end diverges from the germline sequence, so it may reflect a read error. This sequence joins TRBV20-1 and TRBJ2-1, with a possible D match to TRBD2 (6 bases). The CDR3 has 16 residues. The V gene's germline CDR1 is DFQATT and CDR2 SNEGSKA (reference sequence). CDR3 nucleotide sequence: TGCAGTGCTAGAGATGGGACTGCCCCATCCTACAGTGAGCAGTTCTTC. The encoded protein is CSARDGTAPSYSEQFF.

A remark on this clonotype: A junction end diverges from the germline sequence, so it may reflect a read error. The CDR3 region has the DNA TGCGCCAGTAGCTTGGTAAGAAACACCATATATTTT. Protein: CASSLVRNTIYF. The chain recombines TRBV5-1 with TRBJ1-3; D gene unclear. Germline CDR1 and CDR2: SGHRS and YFSETQ. The CDR3 sequence is 12 residues long.

As regards this clonotype: At one of its ends the junction is not consistent with the germline gene, which may arise from a read error. This sequence joins TRBV20-1 and TRBJ2-4; D is undetermined. The CDR3 is made up of 14 amino acids. The germline gives CDR1 DFQATT, CDR2 SNEGSKA (reference sequence). The CDR3 spells CSVFGPLAKTIQYF. Written as DNA, the CDR3 is TGCAGTGTCTTCGGGCCCTTAGCCAAAACCATTCAGTACTTC.

This clonotype was counted a single time. One end of the junction varies from germline; a read error may be responsible. The V gene is TRBV6-5, the J gene TRBJ1-2; perhaps TRBD1 as D (6 bases). This CDR3 has 16 residues. Germline V lookup: CDR1 MNHEY, CDR2 SVGAGI. The CDR3 coding sequence is TGTGCCAGCACCCGACGACAAGGGGACCTTGCGGGGGGCTACATCTTC. This gives the protein CASTRRQGDLAGGYIF.

The table lists this clonotype with a count of one. The chain couples TRBV20-1 to TRBJ2-1, with 7 positions matching TRBD2. With V trimmed by 5 bases and J by 11 bases, 6 bases remained unmatched. Germline V CDR1 and CDR2: DFQATT, SNEGSKA (reference sequence). CDR3 size: 11 residues. CDR3 sequence reads: CSAPRGNKQFF. DNA for the CDR3: TGCAGTGCTCCGCGGGGGAATAAGCAGTTCTTC.

A note on this clonotype: An end of the junction does not agree with germline; a read error may underlie this. The chain joins TRBV5-6 to TRBJ2-5; no firm D call. The CDR3 extends over 12 amino acids. Germline values: CDR1 SGHDT, CDR2 YYEEEE. CDR3 sequence: CASSLVRETQYF. In nucleotides, the CDR3 is TGTGCCAGCAGTTTGGTTAGGGAGACCCAGTACTTC.

Of note for this clonotype: The junction differs from germline at one of its ends, possibly a read error. The V gene is TRBV20-1, the J gene TRBJ2-3, with 14 bases lining up with TRBD2. CDR1 and CDR2 (germline): DFQATT, SNEGSKA (reference sequence). The CDR3 is made up of 16 amino acids. The CDR3 sequence: CSATPGLAGELNTEYF. The CDR3 DNA follows: TGCAGTGCCACACCGGGACTAGCGGGAGAACTGAATACGGAGTATTTT.

The chain is built from TRBV7-9 and TRBJ2-7; D is ambiguous. CDR3 length equals 14 residues. Trimming removed 7 bases from V and 2 bases from J, with 15 bases in between. Germline V lookup: CDR1 SEHNR, CDR2 FQNEAQ (reference sequence). The chain's CDR3 is CASNIDRLPYEQYF. In DNA, the CDR3 is TGTGCCAGCAATATCGATAGATTACCCTACGAGCAGTACTTC.

A note on this clonotype: In this CDR3 the conserved last residue, phenylalanine or tryptophan, is missing, so a read error is likely. V gene TRBV11-3 combines with J gene TRBJ1-1; D is undetermined. Trimming took off 3 bases at V and 3 bases at J, with 11 bases between the two ends. From germline, CDR1 is SGHNT and CDR2 YENEEA. This CDR3 is 14 amino acids long. The CDR3 DNA sequence: TGTGCCAGCAGCTTCACTCCGGAGTACACTGAAGCTTTCATT. Translated: CASSFTPEYTEAFI.

This clonotype was seen just once. At one end the junction does not follow the germline gene, possibly because of a read error. The chain carries TRBV11-2 and TRBJ2-5; 10 nucleotides align to TRBD2. Looked up from germline, CDR1 is SGHAT and CDR2 is FQNNGV. CDR3 length: 17 residues. CDR3 sequence: CASSPPGQVAGGVTQYF. The CDR3 region has the DNA TGTGCCAGCAGCCCGCCGGGACAGGTAGCGGGAGGCGTGACCCAATACTTC.